Following are 20 T cell receptor beta chains from one sample sequenced in a study of cytotoxic CD8 clonotypes in ibrutinib-treated CLL. Assay: immunoSEQ multiplex PCR; the TCRdb copy retains only in-frame clones and omits some. The table includes approximately 350,000 clones, about 64% detected once. The sample in question was PBMCs, obtained after 36 months of ibrutinib treatment. The receptors here all came from a human donor with chronic lymphocytic leukemia.

J is TRBJ1-1 and V is TRBV19, with 8 bases aligning to TRBD1. V lost 7 bases and J lost 3; bases outside the gene matches: 7. Germline loops: CDR1 LNHDA, CDR2 SQIVND (reference sequence). This CDR3 region has 14 residues. The CDR3 DNA sequence: TGTGCCAGTACCCCGACAGGGGCAGACACTGAAGCTTTCTTT. Its translation is CASTPTGADTEAFF.

The chain combines TRBV4-1 with TRBJ2-1, with 13 bases fitting TRBD2. V gave up 4 bases and J gave up 10 bases; unmatched junction bases: 16. CDR1 is MGHRA, CDR2 YSYEKL, per germline. The CDR3 has 18 residues. The CDR3 spells CASSPDKGLAGFNEEQFF. CDR3 nucleotide sequence: TGCGCCAGCAGCCCCGACAAGGGACTAGCGGGATTTAACGAAGAGCAGTTCTTC.

This clone was detected once. The DNA for the CDR3 is TGTGCCAGCAGCCCCCGTGAGCGGACTAGCGGCTTCTCCTACAATGAGCAGTTCTTC. This gives the protein CASSPRERTSGFSYNEQFF. The chain combines TRBV7-8 with TRBJ2-1; 10 bases are a match to TRBD2. The CDR3 covers 19 residues. J lost 0 bases, V lost 5 bases, and 13 bases had no gene match. Looked up from germline, CDR1 is SGHVS and CDR2 is FQNEAQ.

This chain uses TRBV29-1 with TRBJ2-1; TRBD1 agrees at 7 bases. CDR1 and CDR2 (germline): SQVTM, ANQGSEA. This CDR3 region has 17 residues. J was trimmed by 3 bases and V by 3 bases; bases with no gene match: 14. Here the CDR3 DNA reads TGCAGCGTTGAGTGGCAGGGGGTGTGGATTAGCTACAATGAGCAGTTCTTC. It is translated as CSVEWQGVWISYNEQFF.

This rearrangement joins TRBV10-3 to TRBJ2-5; a weak D match, TRBD1 (5 bases). V was shortened by 4 bases and J by 2 bases, with 17 bases between the two germline ends. Germline CDR1 is ENHRY and CDR2 is SYGVKD. CDR3 length equals 16 residues. The chain's CDR3 is CAISVYRQQGQETQYF. CDR3 bases: TGTGCCATCAGTGTCTACCGTCAGCAGGGACAAGAGACCCAGTACTTC.

This clone was picked up a small number of times. The chain recombines TRBV7-2 with TRBJ2-7, with D possibly TRBD2 on 5 matching bases. CDR3 length equals 14 residues. Germline loops: CDR1 SGHTA, CDR2 FQGNSA. V lost 7 bases to trimming and J lost 3 bases, with 16 bases between them. CDR3 nucleotides: TGTGCCAGCACCTTTCGGGGAACGAGCTACGAGCAGTACTTC. This translates into CASTFRGTSYEQYF.

The chain uses TRBV5-6 and TRBJ2-5; 9 nucleotides agree with TRBD1. This CDR3 is built from 14 residues. Trimming cost V 3 bases and J 3 bases; bases outside gene matches: 3. From germline, CDR1 is SGHDT and CDR2 YYEEEE. The CDR3 nucleotides read TGTGCCAGCAGCTACGGGACAGGGAAAGAGACCCAGTACTTC. Its translation is CASSYGTGKETQYF. The variable domain in full, completed from reference TRBV5-6 and TRBJ2-5, reads DAGVTQSPTHLIKTRGQQVTLRCSPKSGHDTVSWYQQALGQGPQFIFQYYEEEERQRGNFPDRFSGHQFPNYSSELNVNALLLGDSALYLCASSYGTGKETQYFGPGTRLLVL.

This chain joins TRBV11-2 and TRBJ2-1; 8 nucleotides agree with TRBD2. Trimming removed 0 bases from V and 9 bases from J; junction bases left unmatched: 13. The CDR3 has 17 residues. Germline V gene data show CDR1 as SGHAT and CDR2 as FQNNGV. CDR3: CASSLDGLSGITTEQFF. The CDR3 region has the DNA TGTGCCAGCAGCTTAGATGGCCTTAGCGGGATCACCACTGAGCAGTTCTTC.

The chain links TRBV7-9 to TRBJ2-3; a possible D gene is TRBD2 (5 bases). The CDR3 totals 14 residues. The germline CDR1 and CDR2 sequences are SEHNR and FQNEAQ (reference sequence). The V gene lost 5 bases and the J gene lost 2 bases, with 11 bases spanning the gap. The CDR3 coding sequence is TGTGCCAGCAGCCCCGGGGTGGCCACAGATACGCAGTATTTT. Protein: CASSPGVATDTQYF.

The chain combines TRBV29-1 with TRBJ1-3; D uncertain. CDR1 is SQVTM, CDR2 ANQGSEA, per germline. V was pared by 4 bases and J by 0 bases, with 7 bases between. The CDR3 consists of 13 residues. The CDR3 sequence is CSVAQTSGNTIYF. The CDR3 region has the DNA TGCAGCGTTGCCCAAACCTCTGGAAACACCATATATTTT.

CDR3 sequence reads: CASRNSGANTGELFF. The CDR3 DNA sequence: TGTGCCAGCAGAAATAGCGGCGCGAACACCGGGGAGCTGTTTTTT. The rearrangement links TRBV27 to TRBJ2-2; maybe TRBD2 (6 bases). The CDR3 has 15 amino acids. The V gene's germline CDR1 is MNHEY and CDR2 SMNVEV (reference sequence). V was trimmed by 6 bases and J by 0 bases, leaving 11 bases between them.

The chain combines TRBV10-2 with TRBJ1-5; 10 bases match TRBD1. With V trimmed by 4 bases and J by 1 base, 4 bases remained unmatched. The CDR3 is 16 amino acids. The germline V gene has CDR1 WSHSY and CDR2 SAAADI. The CDR3 nucleotides are TGCGCCAGCAGTGGGACAGGGGGGCCAAGCAATCAGCCCCAGCATTTT. Protein sequence: CASSGTGGPSNQPQHF.

V is TRBV18 and J is TRBJ2-7; D possibly corresponds to TRBD1 (5 bases). Germline CDR1 and CDR2: KGHSH and LQKENI. V lost 1 base and J 2 bases, leaving 9 bases between the germline ends. The CDR3 totals 14 residues. In DNA, the CDR3 is TGTGCCAGCTCACCACTCGACAGCACCTACGAGCAGTACTTC. Encoded protein: CASSPLDSTYEQYF.

As concerns this clone: Other nucleotide sequences in the sample specify the same CDR3. This sequence joins TRBV5-1 and TRBJ2-5, with D unresolved. Trimming took off 4 bases at V and 2 bases at J, with 3 bases between the two ends. CDR3 size: 11 residues. Germline loops: CDR1 SGHRS, CDR2 YFSETQ. The CDR3 DNA reads TGCGCCAGCAGCCTACAAGAGACCCAGTACTTC. This sequence encodes CASSLQETQYF.

In DNA, the CDR3 is TGTGCCAGCAGTCACGCACAGGTTCCCTACGAGCAGTACTTC. This sequence encodes CASSHAQVPYEQYF. The rearrangement links TRBV28 to TRBJ2-7, with D possibly matching TRBD1 (5 bases). The V end lost 5 bases, the J end lost 2 bases, and 13 bases lay between the germline ends. This CDR3 has 14 residues. Per germline, CDR1 MDHEN and CDR2 SYDVKM.

This clone was detected only a few times. The chain's CDR3 is CASSSLRVTEAFF. The CDR3 nucleotides are TGTGCCAGCAGCTCTCTGAGGGTCACTGAAGCTTTCTTT. The chain links TRBV7-9 to TRBJ1-1; no clear D gene. The germline CDR1 and CDR2 sequences are SEHNR and FQNEAQ (reference sequence). CDR3 length: 13 amino acids. V lost 4 bases and J lost 4, with 10 bases in between.

The rearrangement links TRBV23-1 to TRBJ1-5; possible D gene TRBD1, 5 bases. TRBV23-1 is an ORF; its function is uncertain. V was cut by 0 bases and J by 3 bases, with 9 bases left in between. The CDR3 is 15 residues long. The CDR3 here is CASSQSETDNQPQHF. The CDR3 bases are TGCGCCAGCAGTCAATCGGAGACAGACAATCAGCCCCAGCATTTT.

The chain carries TRBV9 and TRBJ2-2; 7 bases line up with TRBD1. Germline V CDR1 and CDR2: SGDLS, YYNGEE. CDR3 size: 14 residues. The ends lost 5 bases at V and 6 bases at J; junction bases unmatched: 7. As DNA, the CDR3 is TGTGCCAGCAGTGAGGACAGGTGGCCCGGGGAGCTGTTTTTT. Translating it yields CASSEDRWPGELFF.

This clone was observed a handful of times. The chain combines TRBV25-1 with TRBJ1-5; D gene uncertain. Trimming shortened V by 5 bases and J by 4 bases, and 9 bases separated the two germline ends. Germline values: CDR1 MGHDK, CDR2 SYGVNS. The CDR3 loop spans 13 amino acids. DNA for the CDR3: TGTGCCAGCAGTCGCCGAGGGAATCAGCCCCAGCATTTT. Translating it yields CASSRRGNQPQHF. Full variable domain (remainder filled in from reference TRBV25-1 and TRBJ1-5): EADIYQTPRYLVIGTGKKITLECSQTMGHDKMYWYQQDPGMELHLIHYSYGVNSTEKGDLSSESTVSRIRTEHFPLTLESARPSHTSQYLCASSRRGNQPQHFGDGTRLSIL.

The gene calls are TRBV5-1 and TRBJ2-7; the D is unclear. The germline V gene has CDR1 SGHRS and CDR2 YFSETQ. This CDR3 is 14 amino acids long. Trimming stripped 2 bases from V and 5 bases from J, with 14 bases between. For the CDR3, the DNA is TGCGCCAGCAGCTTCGAACAGACGGTCGACGAGCAGTACTTC. Translating it yields CASSFEQTVDEQYF.